This TCR beta chain was recorded in a study of T cell repertoires in cytomegalovirus infection. The CDR3 length is 15 residues. The germline V and J ends were trimmed by 4 bases and 0 bases, with 9 bases remaining between them. CDR1 SEHNR and CDR2 FQNEAQ come from the germline V gene (reference sequence). TCRdb independently ran MiXCR on the reads; one entry per CDR3 protein. Among 680,000 or so distinct CDR3 sequences, around a third were seen once, and the ten largest hold 18%. For this clonotype: Its antigen is not known.

The TCR originated in a human donor in good health (CMV status not recorded). Some clones in this sample may be carry-over from other donors' samples. Sequencing used cultured PBMCs, obtained from culture after CMV antigen stimulation. The V gene is TRBV7-9, the J gene TRBJ2-2; no clear D. The CDR3 spells CASSSRRSNTGELFF. CDR3 bases: TGTGCCAGCAGCTCAAGACGGTCGAACACCGGGGAGCTGTTTTTT. Based on the CDR3 plus reference TRBV7-9 and TRBJ2-2, the full variable domain is DTGVSQNPRHKITKRGQNVTFRCDPISEHNRLYWYRQTLGQGPEFLTYFQNEAQLEKSRLLSDRFSAERPKGSFSTLEIQRTEQGDSAMYLCASSSRRSNTGELFFGEGSRLTVL.